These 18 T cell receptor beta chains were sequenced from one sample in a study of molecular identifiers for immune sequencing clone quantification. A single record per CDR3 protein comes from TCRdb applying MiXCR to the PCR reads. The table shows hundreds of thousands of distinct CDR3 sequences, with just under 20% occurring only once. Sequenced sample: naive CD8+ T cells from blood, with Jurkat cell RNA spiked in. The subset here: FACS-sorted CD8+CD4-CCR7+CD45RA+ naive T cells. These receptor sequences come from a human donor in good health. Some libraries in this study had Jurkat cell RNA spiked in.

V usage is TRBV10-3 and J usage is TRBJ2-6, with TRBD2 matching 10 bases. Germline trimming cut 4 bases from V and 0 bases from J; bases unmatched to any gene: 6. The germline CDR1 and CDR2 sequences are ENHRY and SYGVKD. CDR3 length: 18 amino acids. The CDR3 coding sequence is TGTGCCATCAGTGGCCCAGCGGGAGGGCCCTCTGGGGCCAACGTCCTGACTTTC. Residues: CAISGPAGGPSGANVLTF.

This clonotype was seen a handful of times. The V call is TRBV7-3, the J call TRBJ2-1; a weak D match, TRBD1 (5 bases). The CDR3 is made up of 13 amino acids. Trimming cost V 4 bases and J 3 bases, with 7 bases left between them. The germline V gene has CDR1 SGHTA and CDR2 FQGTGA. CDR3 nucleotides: TGTGCCAGCAGCTCCAGGGACTACAATGAGCAGTTCTTC. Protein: CASSSRDYNEQFF.

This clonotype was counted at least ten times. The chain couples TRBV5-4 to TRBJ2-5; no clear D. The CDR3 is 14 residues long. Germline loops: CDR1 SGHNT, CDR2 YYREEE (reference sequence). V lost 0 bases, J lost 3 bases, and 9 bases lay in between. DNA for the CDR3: TGTGCCAGCAGCTTGGCTCTCTCTAAAGAGACCCAGTACTTC. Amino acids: CASSLALSKETQYF.

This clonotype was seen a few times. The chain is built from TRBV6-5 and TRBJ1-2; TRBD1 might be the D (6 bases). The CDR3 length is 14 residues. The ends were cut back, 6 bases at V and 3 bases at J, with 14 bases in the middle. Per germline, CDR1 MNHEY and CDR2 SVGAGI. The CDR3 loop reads CASSSGGGHYGYTF. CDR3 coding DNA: TGTGCCAGCAGCTCCGGGGGGGGGCACTATGGCTACACCTTC.

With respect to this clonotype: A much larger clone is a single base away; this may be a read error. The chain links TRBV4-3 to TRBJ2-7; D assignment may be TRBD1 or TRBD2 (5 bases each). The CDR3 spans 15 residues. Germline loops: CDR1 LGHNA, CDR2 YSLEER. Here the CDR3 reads CASSQDRSGRVEQHF. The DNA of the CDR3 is TGCGCCAGCAGCCAAGATCGGTCGGGACGAGTTGAGCAGCACTTC.

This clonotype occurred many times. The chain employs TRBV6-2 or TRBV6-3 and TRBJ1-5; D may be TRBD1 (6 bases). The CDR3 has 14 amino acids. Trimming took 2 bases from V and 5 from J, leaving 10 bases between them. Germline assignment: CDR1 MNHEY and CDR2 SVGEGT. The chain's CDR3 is CASSYLDRDQPQHF. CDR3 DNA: TGTGCCAGCAGTTACCTGGACAGAGATCAGCCCCAGCATTTT.

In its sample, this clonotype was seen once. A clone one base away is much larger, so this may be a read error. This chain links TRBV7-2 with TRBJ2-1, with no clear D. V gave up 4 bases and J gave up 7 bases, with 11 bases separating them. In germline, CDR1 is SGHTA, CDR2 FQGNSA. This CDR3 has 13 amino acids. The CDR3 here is CASSSPVGNEQFF. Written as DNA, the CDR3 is TGTGCCAGCAGCTCCCCGGTGGGGAATGAGCAGTTCTTC.

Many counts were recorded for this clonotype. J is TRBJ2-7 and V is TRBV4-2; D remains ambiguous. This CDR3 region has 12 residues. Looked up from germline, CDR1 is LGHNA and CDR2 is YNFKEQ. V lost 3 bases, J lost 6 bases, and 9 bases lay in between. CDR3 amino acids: CASSQRVSEQYF. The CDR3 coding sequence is TGTGCCAGCAGCCAGAGAGTTTCCGAGCAGTACTTC.

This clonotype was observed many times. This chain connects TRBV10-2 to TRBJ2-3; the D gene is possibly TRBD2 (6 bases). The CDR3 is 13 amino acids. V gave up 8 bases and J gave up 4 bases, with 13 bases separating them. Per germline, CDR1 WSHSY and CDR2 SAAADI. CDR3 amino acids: CASGEIAADTQYF. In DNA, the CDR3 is TGCGCCAGCGGAGAAATAGCGGCAGATACGCAGTATTTT.

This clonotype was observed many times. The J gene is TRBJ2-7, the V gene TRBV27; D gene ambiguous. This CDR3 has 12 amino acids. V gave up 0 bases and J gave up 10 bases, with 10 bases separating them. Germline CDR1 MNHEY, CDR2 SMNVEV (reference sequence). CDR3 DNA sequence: TGTGCCAGCAGTTTATCCCCCGGTTTTCAGTACTTC. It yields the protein CASSLSPGFQYF.

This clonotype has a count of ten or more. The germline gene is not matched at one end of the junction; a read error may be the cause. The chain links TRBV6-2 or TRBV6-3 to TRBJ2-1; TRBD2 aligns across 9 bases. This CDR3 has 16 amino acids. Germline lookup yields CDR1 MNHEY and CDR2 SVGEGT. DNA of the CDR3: TGTGCCAGCAGTCGGACCGGGACTAGCAGATACAGTGAGCAGTTCTTC. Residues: CASSRTGTSRYSEQFF.

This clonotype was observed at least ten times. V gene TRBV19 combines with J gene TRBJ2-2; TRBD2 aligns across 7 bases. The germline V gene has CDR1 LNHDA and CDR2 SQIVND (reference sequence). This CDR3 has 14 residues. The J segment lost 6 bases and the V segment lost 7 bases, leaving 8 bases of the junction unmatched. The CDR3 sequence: CASILLGGSGELFF. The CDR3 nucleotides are TGTGCCAGTATTCTCCTGGGAGGGTCCGGGGAGCTGTTTTTT.

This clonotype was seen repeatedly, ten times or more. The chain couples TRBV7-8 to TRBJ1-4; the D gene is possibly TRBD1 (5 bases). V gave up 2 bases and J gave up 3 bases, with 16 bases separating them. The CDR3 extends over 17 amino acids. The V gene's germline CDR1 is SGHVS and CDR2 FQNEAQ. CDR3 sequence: CASSLTGLWVSNEKLFF. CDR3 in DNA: TGTGCCAGCAGCTTAACGGGGCTTTGGGTCTCTAATGAAAAACTGTTTTTT.

This chain's CDR3 is CASTYGGVTEAFF. The CDR3 DNA reads as TGTGCCAGCACCTACGGCGGGGTAACTGAAGCTTTCTTT. This chain links TRBV6-2 or TRBV6-3 with TRBJ1-1, with D uncertain. The germline gives CDR1 MNHEY, CDR2 SVGEGT. The CDR3 length is 13 residues. Trimming cost V 7 bases and J 5 bases, with 14 bases left between them.

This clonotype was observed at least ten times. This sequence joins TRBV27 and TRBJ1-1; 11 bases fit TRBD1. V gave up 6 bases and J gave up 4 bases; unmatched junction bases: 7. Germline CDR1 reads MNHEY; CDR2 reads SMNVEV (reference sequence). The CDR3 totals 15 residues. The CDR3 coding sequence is TGTGCCAGCAGAAATCGGGACAGGGGGTTCACTGAAGCTTTCTTT. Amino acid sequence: CASRNRDRGFTEAFF.

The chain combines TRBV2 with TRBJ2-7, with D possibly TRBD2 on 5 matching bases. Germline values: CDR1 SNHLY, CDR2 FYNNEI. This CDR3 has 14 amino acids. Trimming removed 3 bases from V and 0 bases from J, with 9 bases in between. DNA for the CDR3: TGTGCCAGCAGTGAGGAGGCTAGCTCCTACGAGCAGTACTTC. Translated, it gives CASSEEASSYEQYF.

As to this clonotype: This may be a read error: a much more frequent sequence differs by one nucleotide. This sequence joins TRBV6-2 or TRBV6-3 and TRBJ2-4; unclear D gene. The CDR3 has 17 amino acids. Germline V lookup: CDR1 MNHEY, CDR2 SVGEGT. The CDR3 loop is CASSYSIQKRAKNIQHF. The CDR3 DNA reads TGTGCCAGCAGTTACTCGATACAGAAGAGAGCCAAAAACATTCAGCACTTC.

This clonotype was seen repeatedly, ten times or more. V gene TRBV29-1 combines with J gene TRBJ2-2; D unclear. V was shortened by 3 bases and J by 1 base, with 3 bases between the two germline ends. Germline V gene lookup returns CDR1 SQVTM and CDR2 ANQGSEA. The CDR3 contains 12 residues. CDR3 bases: TGCAGCGTTGACTTGAACACCGGGGAGCTGTTTTTT. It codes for CSVDLNTGELFF.